This T cell receptor beta chain was sequenced in a study of T cells in localized non-small cell lung cancer. Study results and caveats: Median detection of top 100 tumor clones in adjacent lung was about 60 clones. Among blood samples, higher T cell density accompanied longer overall survival. Sequencing involved a lone tumor region, leaving heterogeneity possible. Among the tissues sampled, uninvolved adjacent lung had the highest T cell clonality, above tumor.

The sample holds a few counts of this clone. Its antigen is currently unknown. The CDR3 is 15 amino acids. V lost 4 bases and J 7 bases, leaving 15 bases between the germline ends. The germline V gene has CDR1 SGHNT and CDR2 YYREEE (reference sequence). The table came from immunoSEQ multiplex PCR; TCRdb's copy has only in-frame clones and leaves some out. This table has some 31,000 clones, about nine tenths appearing once. Source: peripheral blood, taken before any cancer treatment. This receptor was identified in a woman aged 40 to 75 with stage I lung adenocarcinoma. The chain links TRBV5-4 to TRBJ1-6; TRBD1 is a possible D gene (6 bases). The CDR3 spells CASSGGPGRNSPLHF. Written as DNA, the CDR3 is TGTGCCAGCAGCGGGGGGCCAGGGCGGAATTCACCCCTCCACTTT.